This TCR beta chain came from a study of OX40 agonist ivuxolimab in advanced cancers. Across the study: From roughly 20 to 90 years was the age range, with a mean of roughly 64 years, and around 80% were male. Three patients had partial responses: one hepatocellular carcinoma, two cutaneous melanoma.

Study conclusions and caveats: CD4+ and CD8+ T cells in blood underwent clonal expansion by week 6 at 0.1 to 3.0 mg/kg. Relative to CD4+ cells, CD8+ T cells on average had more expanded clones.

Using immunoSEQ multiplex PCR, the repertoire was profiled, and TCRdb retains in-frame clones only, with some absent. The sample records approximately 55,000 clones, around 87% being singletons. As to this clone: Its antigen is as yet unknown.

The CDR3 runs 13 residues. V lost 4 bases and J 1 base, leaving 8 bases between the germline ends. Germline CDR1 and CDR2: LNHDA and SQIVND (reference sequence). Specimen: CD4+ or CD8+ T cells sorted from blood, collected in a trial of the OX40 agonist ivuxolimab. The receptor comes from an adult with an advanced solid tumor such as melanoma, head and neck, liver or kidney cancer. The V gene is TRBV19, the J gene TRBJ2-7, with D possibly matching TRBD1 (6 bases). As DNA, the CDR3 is TGTGCCAGTAGTACGGACAGATCCTACGAGCAGTACTTC. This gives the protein CASSTDRSYEQYF.